This TCR beta chain came from a study of T cells after yellow fever vaccination. A note on this clonotype: Its antigen remains unidentified.

General observations from the study: Shared CD4/CD8 clonotypes were a small share, likely from convergent recombination. After the booster, 96% of CD4 and approximately 87% of CD8 primary-response clones were re-detected. Abundant clonotypes from the bulk population could contaminate FACS-sorted repertoires.

5'RACE template switching produced TCR cDNA carrying a universal primer site and UMIs. Each CDR3 protein is one row after TCRdb ran MiXCR on the 5' RACE reads. Of about 260,000 distinct CDR3 sequences listed, about an eighth were seen once; the top ten hold roughly 0.5%. This CDR3 has 14 amino acids. The germline CDR1 and CDR2 sequences are SGHRS and YFSETQ. Trimming shortened V by 2 bases and J by 2 bases, and 10 bases separated the two germline ends. The chain joins TRBV5-1 to TRBJ1-1; D remains unclear. The sample here was CD4+ T cells sorted from PBMCs, taken 45 days after the yellow fever booster vaccination. The TCR comes from a man aged 30 to 39 who received the YFV17D yellow fever vaccine. The CDR3 here is CASSLTSLNTEAFF. The CDR3 DNA is TGCGCCAGCAGCTTAACTTCGTTAAACACTGAAGCTTTCTTT.